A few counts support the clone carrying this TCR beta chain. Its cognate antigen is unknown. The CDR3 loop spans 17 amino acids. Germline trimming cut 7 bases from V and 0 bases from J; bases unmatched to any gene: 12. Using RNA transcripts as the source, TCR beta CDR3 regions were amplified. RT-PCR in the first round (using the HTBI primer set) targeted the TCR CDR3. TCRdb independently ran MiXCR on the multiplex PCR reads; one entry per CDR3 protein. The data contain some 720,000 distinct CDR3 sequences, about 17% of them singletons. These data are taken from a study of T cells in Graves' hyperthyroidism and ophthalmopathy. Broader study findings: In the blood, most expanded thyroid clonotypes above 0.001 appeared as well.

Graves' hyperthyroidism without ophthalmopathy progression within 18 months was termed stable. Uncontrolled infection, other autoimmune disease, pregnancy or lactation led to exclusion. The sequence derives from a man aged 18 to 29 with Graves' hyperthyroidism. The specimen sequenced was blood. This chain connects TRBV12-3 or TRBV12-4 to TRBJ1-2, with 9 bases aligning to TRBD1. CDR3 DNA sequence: TGTGCCAGCACCACCGCCAGGGACAGGGCCTCTAACTATGGCTACACCTTC. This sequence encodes CASTTARDRASNYGYTF.